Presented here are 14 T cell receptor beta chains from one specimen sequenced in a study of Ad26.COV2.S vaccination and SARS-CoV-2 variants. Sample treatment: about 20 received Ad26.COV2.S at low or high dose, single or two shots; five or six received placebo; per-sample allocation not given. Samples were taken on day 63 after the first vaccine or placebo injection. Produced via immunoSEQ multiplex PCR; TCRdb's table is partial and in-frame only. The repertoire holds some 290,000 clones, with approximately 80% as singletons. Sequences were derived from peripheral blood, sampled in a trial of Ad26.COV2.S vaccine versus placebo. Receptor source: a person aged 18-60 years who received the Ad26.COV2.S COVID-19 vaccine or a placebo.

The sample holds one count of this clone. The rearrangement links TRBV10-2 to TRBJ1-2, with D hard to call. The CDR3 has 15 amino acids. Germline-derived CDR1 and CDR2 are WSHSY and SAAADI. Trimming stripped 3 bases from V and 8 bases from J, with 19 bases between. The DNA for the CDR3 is TGCGCCAGCAGTGAAATAGGACCCATAGAAGCGGGCTACACCTTC. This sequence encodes CASSEIGPIEAGYTF.

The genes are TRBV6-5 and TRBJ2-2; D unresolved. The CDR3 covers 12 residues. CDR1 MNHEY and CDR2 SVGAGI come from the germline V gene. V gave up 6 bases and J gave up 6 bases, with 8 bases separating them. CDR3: CASSRGSGELFF. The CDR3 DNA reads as TGTGCCAGCAGCAGAGGCTCCGGGGAGCTGTTTTTT.

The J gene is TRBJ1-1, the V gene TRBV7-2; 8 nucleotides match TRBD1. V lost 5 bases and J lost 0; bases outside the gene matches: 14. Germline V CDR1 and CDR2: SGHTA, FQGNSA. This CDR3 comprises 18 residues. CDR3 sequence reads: CASSVRWTGRPLNTEAFF. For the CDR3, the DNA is TGTGCCAGCAGCGTCCGGTGGACAGGGAGACCCTTGAACACTGAAGCTTTCTTT. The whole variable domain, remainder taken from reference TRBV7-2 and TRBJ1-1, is GAGVSQSPSNKVTEKGKDVELRCDPISGHTALYWYRQSLGQGLEFLIYFQGNSAPDKSGLPSDRFSAERTGGSVSTLTIQRTQQEDSAVYLCASSVRWTGRPLNTEAFFGQGTRLTVV.

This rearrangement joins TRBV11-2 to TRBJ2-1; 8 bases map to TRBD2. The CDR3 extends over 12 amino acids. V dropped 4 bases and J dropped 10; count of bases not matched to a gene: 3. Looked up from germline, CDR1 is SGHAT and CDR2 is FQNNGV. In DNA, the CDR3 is TGTGCCAGCAGCTCGGGGGGGGGCGAGCAGTTCTTC. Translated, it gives CASSSGGGEQFF. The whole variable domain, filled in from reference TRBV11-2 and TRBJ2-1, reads EAGVAQSPRYKIIEKRQSVAFWCNPISGHATLYWYQQILGQGPKLLIQFQNNGVVDDSQLPKDRFSAERLKGVDSTLKIQPAKLEDSAVYLCASSSGGGEQFFGPGTRLTVL.

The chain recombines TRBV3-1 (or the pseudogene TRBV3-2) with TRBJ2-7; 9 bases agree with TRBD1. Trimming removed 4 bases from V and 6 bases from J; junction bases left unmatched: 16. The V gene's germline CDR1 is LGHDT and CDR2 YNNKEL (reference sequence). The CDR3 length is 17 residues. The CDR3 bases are TGTGCCAGCAGCCCAGGGGTGGGGCCGGGACAGGGTGCCGAGCAGTACTTC. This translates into CASSPGVGPGQGAEQYF.

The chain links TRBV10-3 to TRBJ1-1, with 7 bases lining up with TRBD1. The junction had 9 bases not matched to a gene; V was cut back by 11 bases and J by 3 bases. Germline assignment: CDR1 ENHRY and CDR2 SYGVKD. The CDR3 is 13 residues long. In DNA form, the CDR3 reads TGTGCCGCCGAACAGGGGAGGGACACTGAAGCTTTCTTT. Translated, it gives CAAEQGRDTEAFF.

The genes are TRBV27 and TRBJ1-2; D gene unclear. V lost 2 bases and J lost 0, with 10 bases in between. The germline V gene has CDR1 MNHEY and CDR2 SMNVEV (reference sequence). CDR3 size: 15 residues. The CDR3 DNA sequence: TGTGCCAGCAGTTTAGAGGGAGTCTCTAACTATGGCTACACCTTC. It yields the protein CASSLEGVSNYGYTF.

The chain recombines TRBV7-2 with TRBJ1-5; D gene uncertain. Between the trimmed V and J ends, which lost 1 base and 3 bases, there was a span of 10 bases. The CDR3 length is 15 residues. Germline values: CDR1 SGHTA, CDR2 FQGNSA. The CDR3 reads CASSLGYQANQPQHF. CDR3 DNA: TGTGCCAGCAGCTTAGGGTATCAGGCCAATCAGCCCCAGCATTTT.

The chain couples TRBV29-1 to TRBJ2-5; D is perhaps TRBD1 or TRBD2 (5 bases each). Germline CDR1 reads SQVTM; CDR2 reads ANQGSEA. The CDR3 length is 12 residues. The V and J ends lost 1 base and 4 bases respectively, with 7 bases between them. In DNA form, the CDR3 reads TGCAGCGTTGAAGCCGGGGCAGAGACCCAGTACTTC. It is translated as CSVEAGAETQYF.

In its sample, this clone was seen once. CDR3 sequence reads: CASSVTGVNTEAFF. The CDR3 DNA reads as TGTGCCAGCAGCGTGACAGGGGTGAACACTGAAGCTTTCTTT. The chain couples TRBV7-9 to TRBJ1-1, with TRBD1 matching over 8 bases. J was trimmed by 0 bases and V by 5 bases; bases with no gene match: 2. The CDR3 totals 14 residues. Germline V gene sequence: CDR1 SEHNR, CDR2 FQNEAQ (reference sequence).

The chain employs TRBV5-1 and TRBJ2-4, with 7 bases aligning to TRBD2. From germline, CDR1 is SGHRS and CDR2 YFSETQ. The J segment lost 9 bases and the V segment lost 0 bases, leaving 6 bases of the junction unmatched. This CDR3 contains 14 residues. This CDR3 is CASSLGQWEGIQYF. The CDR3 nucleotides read TGCGCCAGCAGCTTGGGACAGTGGGAGGGCATTCAGTACTTC.

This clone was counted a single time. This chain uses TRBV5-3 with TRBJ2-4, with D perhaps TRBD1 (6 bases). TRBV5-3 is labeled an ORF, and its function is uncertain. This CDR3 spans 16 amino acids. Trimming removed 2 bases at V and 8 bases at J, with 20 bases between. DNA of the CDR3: TGTGCCAGAAGCTTAGGGGGTGGTAAATCCCTAGACATTCAGTACTTC. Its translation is CARSLGGGKSLDIQYF.

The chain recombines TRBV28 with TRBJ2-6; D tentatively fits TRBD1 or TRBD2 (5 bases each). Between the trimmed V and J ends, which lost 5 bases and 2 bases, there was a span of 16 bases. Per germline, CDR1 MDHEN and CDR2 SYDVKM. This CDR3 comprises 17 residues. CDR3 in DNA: TGTGCCAGCAGTCCAACGACGTGGGGGACTGGGGCCAACGTCCTGACTTTC. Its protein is CASSPTTWGTGANVLTF.

The CDR3 DNA sequence: TGCGCCAGCAGCCAAGAACCAACTAATGAAAAACTGTTTTTT. The encoded protein is CASSQEPTNEKLFF. This chain links TRBV4-1 with TRBJ1-4; D is unresolved. The length of the CDR3 is 14 residues. The V gene lost 0 bases and the J gene lost 0 bases, with 2 bases spanning the gap. Germline assignment: CDR1 MGHRA and CDR2 YSYEKL.